This entry concerns a single T cell receptor (beta chain). Antigen unknown. The sample originates from a study of graft-versus-host responses after intestinal transplantation. Overall study: Recipients had multivisceral, liver-intestinal, or isolated intestinal transplants. All recipients got anti-thymocyte globulin induction, then tacrolimus and steroids for roughly three years. Study-wide findings and caveats: Among circulating GvH clones, peak levels were associated with early post-transplant declines in HvG clones. Within the allografts of patients who had graft-donor T cell macrochimerism, graft-versus-host to host-versus-graft clonal ratios were high.

The germline V gene encodes CDR1 SGHAT and CDR2 FQNNGV. The CDR3 is made up of 12 amino acids. The ends were cut back, 5 bases at V and 4 bases at J, with 8 bases in the middle. The method was immunoSEQ multiplex PCR; TCRdb's version includes in-frame clones alone and lacks a portion of them. The sample carries some 110,000 clones, about 90% recorded once. This receptor was identified in a human donor who received an intestinal transplant. The sample consisted of unstimulated CD4+ T cells sorted from spleen or lymph node cells, taken before intestinal transplant. The chain uses TRBV11-2 and TRBJ2-5; D unclear. The CDR3, as DNA: TGTGCCAGCAGCCCCTCGGTAGAGACCCAGTACTTC. This sequence encodes CASSPSVETQYF.